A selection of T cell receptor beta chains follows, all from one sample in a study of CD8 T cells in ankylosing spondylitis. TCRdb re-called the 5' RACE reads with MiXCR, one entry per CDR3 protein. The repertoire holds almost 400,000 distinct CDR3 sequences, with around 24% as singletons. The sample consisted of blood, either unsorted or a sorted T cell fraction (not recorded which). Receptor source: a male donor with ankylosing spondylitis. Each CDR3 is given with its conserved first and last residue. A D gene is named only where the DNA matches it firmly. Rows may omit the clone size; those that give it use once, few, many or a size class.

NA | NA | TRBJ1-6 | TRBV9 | TGTGCCAGCAGCGTAGCTGACATAGTGGGTTCACCCCTCCACTTT | CASSVADIVGSPLHF
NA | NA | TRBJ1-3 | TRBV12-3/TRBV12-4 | TGTGCCAGCACCCTGGGACAAAACTCTGGAAACACCATATATTTT | CASTLGQNSGNTIYF
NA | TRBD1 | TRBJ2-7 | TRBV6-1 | TGTGCCACCCAGCGAGGGACAGTAAGTTACGAGCAGTACTTC | CATQRGTVSYEQYF
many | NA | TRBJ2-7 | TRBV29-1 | TGCAGCGTTGTAAGGGCACTTACCTACGAGCAGTACTTC | CSVVRALTYEQYF
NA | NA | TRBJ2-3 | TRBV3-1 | TGTGCCAGCAGCCATTCCCCTAGCACAGATACGCAGTATTTT | CASSHSPSTDTQYF
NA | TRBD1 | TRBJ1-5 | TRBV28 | TGTGCCAGCAGTTTCAGGACAGGGATGGTTCAGCCCCAGCATTTT | CASSFRTGMVQPQHF
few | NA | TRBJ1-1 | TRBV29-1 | TGCAGCGTGGGGCCGGGACGGCCGAACACTGAAGCTTTCTTT | CSVGPGRPNTEAFF
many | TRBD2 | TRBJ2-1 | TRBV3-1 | TGTGCCAGCGGGCTAGCGGGGAATGAGCAGTTCTTC | CASGLAGNEQFF
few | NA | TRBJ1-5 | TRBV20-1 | TGCAGTGCTAGAAACGGAGAGGGAAATCAGCCCCAGCATTTT | CSARNGEGNQPQHF
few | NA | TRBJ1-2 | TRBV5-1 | TGCGCCAGCAGCTCGGAAGGGGTCTATGGCTACACCTTC | CASSSEGVYGYTF
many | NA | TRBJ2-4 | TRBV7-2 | TGTGCCAGCAGCTTAGGCGGGGAGCGGGCCAAAAACATTCAGTACTTC | CASSLGGERAKNIQYF
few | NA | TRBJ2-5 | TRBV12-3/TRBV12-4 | TGTGCCAGCAGTTTTCATAGCAGGGCAGAGACCCAGTACTTC | CASSFHSRAETQYF
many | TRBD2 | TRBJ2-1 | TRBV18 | TGTGCCAGCTCCCCCGGGGCGGGAGCAAATGAGCAGTTCTTC | CASSPGAGANEQFF
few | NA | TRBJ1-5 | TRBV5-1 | TGCGCCAGCAGCTTGGCCGGACACACCGATCAGCCCCAGCATTTT | CASSLAGHTDQPQHF
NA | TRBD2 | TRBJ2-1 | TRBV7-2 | TGTGCCAGCAGCTTCCGGACTAGCGGGACCTACAATGAGCAGTTCTTC | CASSFRTSGTYNEQFF
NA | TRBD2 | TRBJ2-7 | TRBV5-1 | TGCGCCAGCAGCCGCCTTCCCGGGACTAGCAACCTTAGCCCTTTCTACGAGCAGTACTTC | CASSRLPGTSNLSPFYEQYF
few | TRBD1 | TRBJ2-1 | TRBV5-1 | TGCGCCAGCAGCTTGCCCACGGGACAGGGACACAATGAGCAGTTCTTC | CASSLPTGQGHNEQFF
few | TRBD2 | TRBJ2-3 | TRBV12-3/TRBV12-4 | TGTGCCAGCAGTTTATCTGCGGGAGAGGCAGATACGCAGTATTTT | CASSLSAGEADTQYF
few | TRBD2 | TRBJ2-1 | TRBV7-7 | TGTGCTAGCAGCCGACTAGCGGGAGGATACAATGAGCAGTTCTTC | CASSRLAGGYNEQFF
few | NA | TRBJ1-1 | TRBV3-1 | TGTGCCAGCACCGAAAGGTGGAGGAACACTGAAGCTTTCTTT | CASTERWRNTEAFF
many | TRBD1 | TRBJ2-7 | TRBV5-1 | TGTGCCAGCAGCCCCCGACAGGGGAGCTCCTACGAGCAGTACTTC | CASSPRQGSSYEQYF
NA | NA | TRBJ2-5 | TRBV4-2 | TGTGCCAGCAGCCAAAACAGGGTAGAGACCCAGTACTTC | CASSQNRVETQYF
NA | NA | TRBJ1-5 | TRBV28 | TGTGCCAGCGGATCGACAGGCCTAGGGAGGGAGTGGGTCAATCAGCCCCAGCATTTT | CASGSTGLGREWVNQPQHF
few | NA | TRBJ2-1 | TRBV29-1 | TGCAGGGCGGGGGCCTCAGGAGGTGAGCAGTTCTTC | CRAGASGGEQFF
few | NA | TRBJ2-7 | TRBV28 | TGTGTCAGCAGTTTCCCTTCTAGAAACGAGCAGTACTTC | CVSSFPSRNEQYF
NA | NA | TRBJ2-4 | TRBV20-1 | TGCAGTGCTAGCCAGGGGAGAAATGCCAAAAACATTCAGTACTTC | CSASQGRNAKNIQYF
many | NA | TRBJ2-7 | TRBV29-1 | TGCAGCGTTGCCGACATAGTGGTCTACGAGCAGTACTTC | CSVADIVVYEQYF
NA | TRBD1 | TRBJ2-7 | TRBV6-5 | TGTGCCAGCAGTTACTCAGGCGACAGGGCCTACGAGCAGTACTTC | CASSYSGDRAYEQYF
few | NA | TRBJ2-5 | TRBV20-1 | TGCAGTCCACAGGGCGACGGGGAGACCCAGTACTTC | CSPQGDGETQYF
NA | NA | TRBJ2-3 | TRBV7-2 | TGTGCCAGCAGCTTAGATCCAGGGCCAAGCACAGATACGCAGTATTTT | CASSLDPGPSTDTQYF
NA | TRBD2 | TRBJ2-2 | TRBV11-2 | TGTGCCAGCAGCTTAGATCTAGCGGCGAACACCGGGGAGCTGTTTTTT | CASSLDLAANTGELFF
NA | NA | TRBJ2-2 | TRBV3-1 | TGTGCCAGCAGCCAAGATCCCCCAGGGGTCTACACCGGGGAGCTGTTTTTT | CASSQDPPGVYTGELFF
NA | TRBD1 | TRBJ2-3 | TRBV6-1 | TGTGCCAGCAATCCCTCCCGGACAGGGGGCGCAGATACGCAGTATTTT | CASNPSRTGGADTQYF
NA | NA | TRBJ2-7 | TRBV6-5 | TGTGCCAGCAGTAATACCTACGAGCAGTACTTC | CASSNTYEQYF
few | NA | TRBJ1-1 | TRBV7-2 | TGTGCCAGCGCCAGGGGCAGGAACACTGAAGCTTTCTTT | CASARGRNTEAFF
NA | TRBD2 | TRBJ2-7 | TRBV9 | TGTGCCAGCAGCGTAGAGGGAGGGCCCCGCGAGCAGTACTTC | CASSVEGGPREQYF
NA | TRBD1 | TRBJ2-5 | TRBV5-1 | TGCGCCAGCCAGAACCCACGAGGGACAGGGAGCCAAGAGACCCAGTACTTC | CASQNPRGTGSQETQYF
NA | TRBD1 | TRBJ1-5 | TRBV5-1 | TGCGCCAGCAGTCCAGACACTGCAGGGGGGCCCCAGCATTTT | CASSPDTAGGPQHF
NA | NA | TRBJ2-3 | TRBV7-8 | TGTGCCAGCAGCTGGCGACTGGAGGCTTTTAGCACAGATACGCAGTATTTT | CASSWRLEAFSTDTQYF
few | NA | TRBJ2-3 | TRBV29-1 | TGCAGCGCCCCACACCCCAATACGCAGTATTTT | CSAPHPNTQYF
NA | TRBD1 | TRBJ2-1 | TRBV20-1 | TGCAGTGCCGCCTCAGGGGGTTCCTACAATGAGCAGTTCTTC | CSAASGGSYNEQFF
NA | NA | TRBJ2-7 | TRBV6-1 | TGTGCCAGCAGGGACGCGACAGTCAACTACGAGCAGTACTTC | CASRDATVNYEQYF
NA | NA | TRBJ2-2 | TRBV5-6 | TGTGCCAGCAGCTTGGTTCGGCAGGGTGTCACCGGGGAGCTGTTTTTT | CASSLVRQGVTGELFF
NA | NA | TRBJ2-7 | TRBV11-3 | TGTGCCAGCAGCCCACGGCAGCAGGGTGGGGAGCAGTACTTC | CASSPRQQGGEQYF
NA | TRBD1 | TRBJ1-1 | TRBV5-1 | TGCGCCAGCAGCTTGGGGACAGGGTGGGCTGAAGCTTTCTTT | CASSLGTGWAEAFF